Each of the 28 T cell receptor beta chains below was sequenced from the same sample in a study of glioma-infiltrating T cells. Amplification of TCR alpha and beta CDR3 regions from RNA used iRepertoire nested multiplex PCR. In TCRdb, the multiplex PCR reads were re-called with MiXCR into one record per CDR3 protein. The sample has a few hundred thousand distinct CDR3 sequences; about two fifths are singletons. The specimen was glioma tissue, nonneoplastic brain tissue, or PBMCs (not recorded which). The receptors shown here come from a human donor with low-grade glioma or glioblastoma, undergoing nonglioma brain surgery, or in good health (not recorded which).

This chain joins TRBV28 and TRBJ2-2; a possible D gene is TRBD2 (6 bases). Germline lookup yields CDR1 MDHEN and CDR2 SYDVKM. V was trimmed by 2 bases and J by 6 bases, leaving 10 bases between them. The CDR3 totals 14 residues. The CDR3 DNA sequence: TGTGCCAGCAGTTTAGCGGGACGCGCCGGGGAGCTGTTTTTT. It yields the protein CASSLAGRAGELFF.

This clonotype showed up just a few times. The DNA of the CDR3 is TGCAGTGCTAGAGTTAGGGCAGTGGGCTATGGCTACACCTTC. This translates into CSARVRAVGYGYTF. The J gene is TRBJ1-2, the V gene TRBV20-1; no clear D. In germline, CDR1 is DFQATT, CDR2 SNEGSKA (reference sequence). The CDR3 sequence is 14 residues long. V shed 1 base and J shed 4 bases, with 13 bases lying between them.

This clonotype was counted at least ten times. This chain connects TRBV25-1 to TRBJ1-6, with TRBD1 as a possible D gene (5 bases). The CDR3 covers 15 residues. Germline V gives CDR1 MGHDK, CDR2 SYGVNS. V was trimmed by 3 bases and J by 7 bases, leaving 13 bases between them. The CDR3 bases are TGTGCCAGCAGTGATCGGTGGACAATCAATTCACCCCTCCACTTT. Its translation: CASSDRWTINSPLHF.

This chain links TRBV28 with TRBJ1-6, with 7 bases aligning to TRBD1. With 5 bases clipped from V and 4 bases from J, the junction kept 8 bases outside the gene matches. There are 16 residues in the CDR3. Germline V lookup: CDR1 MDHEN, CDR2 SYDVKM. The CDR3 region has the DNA TGTGCCAGCAGTGTACGAGCGACAGGGTATAATTCACCCCTCCACTTT. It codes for CASSVRATGYNSPLHF.

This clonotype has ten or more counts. The CDR3 DNA reads TGTGCCAGCAGTCCCAGGACAGATACGCAGTATTTT. Its translation is CASSPRTDTQYF. The chain links TRBV18 to TRBJ2-3; D gene uncertain. The V end was cut by 8 bases, the J end by 3 bases, with 9 bases between. CDR3 length: 12 amino acids. CDR1 is KGHSH and CDR2 is LQKENI in the germline V gene.

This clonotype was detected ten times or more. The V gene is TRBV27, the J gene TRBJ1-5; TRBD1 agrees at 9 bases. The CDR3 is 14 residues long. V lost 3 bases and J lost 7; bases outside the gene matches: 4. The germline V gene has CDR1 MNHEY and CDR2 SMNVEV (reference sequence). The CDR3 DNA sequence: TGTGCCAGCAGTTTGGGACAGGGTGGGCAGCCCCAGCATTTT. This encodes CASSLGQGGQPQHF.

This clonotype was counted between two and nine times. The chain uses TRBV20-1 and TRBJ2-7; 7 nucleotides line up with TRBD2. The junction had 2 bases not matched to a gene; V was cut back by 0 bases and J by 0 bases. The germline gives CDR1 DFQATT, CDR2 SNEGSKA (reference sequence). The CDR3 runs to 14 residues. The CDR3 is CSAREGGNSYEQYF. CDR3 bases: TGCAGTGCTAGAGAGGGAGGGAACTCCTACGAGCAGTACTTC.

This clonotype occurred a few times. In DNA form, the CDR3 reads TGCAGTGCTAGAGAGGGGGGAAGGGACGAGCAGTACTTC. It yields the protein CSAREGGRDEQYF. The rearrangement joins TRBV20-1 to TRBJ2-7; D might be TRBD2 (6 bases). Trimming removed 0 bases from V and 5 bases from J, with 11 bases in between. CDR1 is DFQATT and CDR2 is SNEGSKA in the germline V gene (reference sequence). This CDR3 is 13 amino acids long.

CDR3 sequence: CASLPTPGQGGGIAKNIQYF. In DNA, the CDR3 is TGTGCCAGCTTGCCTACCCCGGGACAGGGAGGGGGAATAGCCAAAAACATTCAGTACTTC. The V call is TRBV6-7, the J call TRBJ2-4; TRBD1 agrees at 9 bases. TRBV6-7 is placed among ORFs of uncertain function. J gave up 0 bases and V 8 bases, and 20 bases lay outside the gene matches. The CDR3 is 20 amino acids.

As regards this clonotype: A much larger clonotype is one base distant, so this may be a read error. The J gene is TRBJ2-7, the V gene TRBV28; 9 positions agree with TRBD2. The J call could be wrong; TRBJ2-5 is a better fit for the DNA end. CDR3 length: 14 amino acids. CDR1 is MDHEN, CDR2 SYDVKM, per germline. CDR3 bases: TGTGCCAGCAGTCGGGCTAGCGGGGAAGAGACCCAGTACTTC. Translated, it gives CASSRASGEETQYF.

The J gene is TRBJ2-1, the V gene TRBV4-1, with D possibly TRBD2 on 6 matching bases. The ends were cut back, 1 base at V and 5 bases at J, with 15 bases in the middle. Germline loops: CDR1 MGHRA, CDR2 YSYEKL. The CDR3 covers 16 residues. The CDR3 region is CASSQAGEGLNNEQFF. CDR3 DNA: TGCGCCAGCAGCCAAGCGGGAGAGGGTTTGAACAATGAGCAGTTCTTC.

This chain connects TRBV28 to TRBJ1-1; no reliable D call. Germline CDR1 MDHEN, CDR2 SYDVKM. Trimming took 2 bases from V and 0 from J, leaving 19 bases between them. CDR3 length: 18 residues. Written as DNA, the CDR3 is TGTGCCAGCAGTTTAGGCGATCAGGCAGGAGGGCTGAACACTGAAGCTTTCTTT. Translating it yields CASSLGDQAGGLNTEAFF.

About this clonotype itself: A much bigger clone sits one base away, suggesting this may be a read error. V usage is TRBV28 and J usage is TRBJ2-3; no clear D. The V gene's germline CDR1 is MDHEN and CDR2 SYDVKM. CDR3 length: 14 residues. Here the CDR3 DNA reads TGTGCCAGCAGTTTCCGACTGTACACAGATACGCTGTATTTT. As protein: CASSFRLYTDTLYF.

As DNA, the CDR3 is TGTGCCAGCAGTTACCCGACTAGCGGGAGTTACAATGAGCAGTTCTTC. Protein: CASSYPTSGSYNEQFF. The rearrangement uses TRBV6-6 and TRBJ2-1, with 12 bases fitting TRBD2. The CDR3 covers 16 residues. Germline trimming cut 2 bases from V and 4 bases from J; bases unmatched to any gene: 3. The germline CDR1 and CDR2 sequences are MNHNY and SVGAGI (reference sequence).

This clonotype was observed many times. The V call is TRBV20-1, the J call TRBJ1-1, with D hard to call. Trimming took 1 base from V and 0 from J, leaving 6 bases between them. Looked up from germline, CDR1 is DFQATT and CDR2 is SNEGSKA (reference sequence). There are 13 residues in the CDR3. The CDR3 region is CSARVDLNTEAFF. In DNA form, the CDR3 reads TGCAGTGCTAGAGTTGACTTGAACACTGAAGCTTTCTTT.

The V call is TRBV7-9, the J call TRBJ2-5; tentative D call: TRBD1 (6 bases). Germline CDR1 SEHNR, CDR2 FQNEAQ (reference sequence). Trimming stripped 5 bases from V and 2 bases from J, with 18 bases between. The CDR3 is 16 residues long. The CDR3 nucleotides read TGTGCCAGCAGCCCTGCTCTCTTACAGGGTCAAGAGACCCAGTACTTC. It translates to CASSPALLQGQETQYF. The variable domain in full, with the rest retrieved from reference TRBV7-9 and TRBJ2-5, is DTGVSQNPRHKITKRGQNVTFRCDPISEHNRLYWYRQTLGQGPEFLTYFQNEAQLEKSRLLSDRFSAERPKGSFSTLEIQRTEQGDSAMYLCASSPALLQGQETQYFGPGTRLLVL.

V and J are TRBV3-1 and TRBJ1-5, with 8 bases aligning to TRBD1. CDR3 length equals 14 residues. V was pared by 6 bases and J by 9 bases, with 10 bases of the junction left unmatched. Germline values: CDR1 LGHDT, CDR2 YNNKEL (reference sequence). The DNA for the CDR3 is TGTGCCAGCAGTCTCGGACAGGGCCGAAGGCCCCAGCATTTT. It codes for CASSLGQGRRPQHF. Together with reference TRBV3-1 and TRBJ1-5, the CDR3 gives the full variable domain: DTAVSQTPKYLVTQMGNDKSIKCEQNLGHDTMYWYKQDSKKFLKIMFSYNNKELIINETVPNRFSPKSPDKAHLNLHINSLELGDSAVYFCASSLGQGRRPQHFGDGTRLSIL.

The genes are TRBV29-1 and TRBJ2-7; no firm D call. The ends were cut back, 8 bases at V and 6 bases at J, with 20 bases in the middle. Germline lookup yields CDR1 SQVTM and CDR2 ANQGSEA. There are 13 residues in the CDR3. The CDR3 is CSSRTGSTTEQYF. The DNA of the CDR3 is TGCAGCTCCCGTACCGGGTCCACTACCGAGCAGTACTTC.

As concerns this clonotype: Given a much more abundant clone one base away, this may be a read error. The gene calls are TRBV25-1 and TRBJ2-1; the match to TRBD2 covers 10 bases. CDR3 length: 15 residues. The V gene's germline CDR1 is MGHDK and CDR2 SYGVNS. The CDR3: CASTLAGGRYNKQFF. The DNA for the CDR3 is TGTGCCAGCACTTTAGCGGGAGGCCGCTACAATAAGCAGTTCTTC. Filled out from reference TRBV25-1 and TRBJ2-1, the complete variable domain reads EADIYQTPRYLVIGTGKKITLECSQTMGHDKMYWYQQDPGMELHLIHYSYGVNSTEKGDLSSESTVSRIRTEHFPLTLESARPSHTSQYLCASTLAGGRYNKQFFGPGTRLTVL.

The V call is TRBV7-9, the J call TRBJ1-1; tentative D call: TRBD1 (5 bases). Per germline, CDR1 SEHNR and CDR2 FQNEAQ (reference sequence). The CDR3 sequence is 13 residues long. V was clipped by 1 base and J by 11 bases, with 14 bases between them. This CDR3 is CASSLDQGFGAFF. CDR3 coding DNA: TGTGCCAGCAGCTTAGATCAGGGATTCGGGGCTTTCTTT.

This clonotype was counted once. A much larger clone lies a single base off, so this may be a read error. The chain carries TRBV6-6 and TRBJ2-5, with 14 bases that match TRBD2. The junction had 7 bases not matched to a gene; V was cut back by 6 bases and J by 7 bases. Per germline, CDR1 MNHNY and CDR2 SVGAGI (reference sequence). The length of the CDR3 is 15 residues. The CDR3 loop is CASRGLAGAVGTQYF. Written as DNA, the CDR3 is TGTGCCAGCAGGGGACTAGCGGGAGCTGTGGGGACCCAGTACTTC.

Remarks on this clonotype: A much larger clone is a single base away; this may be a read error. For the CDR3, the DNA is TGTGCCAGCAGCTTTGACAGGGGAGACACTGAAGCTTTCTTT. Translating gives CASSFDRGDTEAFF. This chain connects TRBV7-3 to TRBJ1-1; TRBD1 agrees at 8 bases. Trimming took 3 bases from V and 3 from J; bases not matched to a gene: 3. CDR1 is SGHTA and CDR2 is FQGTGA in the germline V gene. The CDR3 consists of 14 residues.

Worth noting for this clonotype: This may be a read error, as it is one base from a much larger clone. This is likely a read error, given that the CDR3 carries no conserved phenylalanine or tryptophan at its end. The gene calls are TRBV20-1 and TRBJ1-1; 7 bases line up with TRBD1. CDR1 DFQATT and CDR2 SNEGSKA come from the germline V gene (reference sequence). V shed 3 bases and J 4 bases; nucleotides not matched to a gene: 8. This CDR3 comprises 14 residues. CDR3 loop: CSARPGQVATEAFS. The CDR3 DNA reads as TGCAGTGCTAGGCCTGGACAGGTCGCCACTGAAGCTTTCTCT.

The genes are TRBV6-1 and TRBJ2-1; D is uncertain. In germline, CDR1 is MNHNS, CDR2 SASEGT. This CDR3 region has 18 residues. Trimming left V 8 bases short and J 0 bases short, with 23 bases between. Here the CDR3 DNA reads TGTGCCAGCTCACCTCTGATGGGCCCGGTGGGCTCCTACAATGAGCAGTTCTTC. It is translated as CASSPLMGPVGSYNEQFF.

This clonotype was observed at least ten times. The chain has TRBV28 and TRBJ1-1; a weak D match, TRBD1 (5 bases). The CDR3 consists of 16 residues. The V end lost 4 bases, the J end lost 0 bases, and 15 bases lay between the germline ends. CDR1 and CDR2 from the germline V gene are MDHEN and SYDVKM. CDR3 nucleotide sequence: TGTGCCAGCAGTTCACCCGGGACGGCAGTGAACACTGAAGCTTTCTTT. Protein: CASSSPGTAVNTEAFF.

Here the CDR3 reads CASSLGRDGTQYF. For the CDR3, the DNA is TGTGCCAGCAGCTTGGGCAGGGACGGTACGCAGTATTTT. The chain recombines TRBV7-2 with TRBJ2-3, with D perhaps matching TRBD1 or TRBD2 (5 bases each). There are 13 residues in the CDR3. Germline values: CDR1 SGHTA, CDR2 FQGNSA. Trimming stripped 3 bases from V and 8 bases from J, with 12 bases between.

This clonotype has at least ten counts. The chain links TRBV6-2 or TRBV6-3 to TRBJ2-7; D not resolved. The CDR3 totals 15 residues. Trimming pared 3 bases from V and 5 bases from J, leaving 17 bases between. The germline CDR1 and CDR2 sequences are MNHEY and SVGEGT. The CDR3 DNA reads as TGTGCCAGCAGTTATTCTCCCGTCGATGGGGACGAGCAGTACTTC. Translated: CASSYSPVDGDEQYF.

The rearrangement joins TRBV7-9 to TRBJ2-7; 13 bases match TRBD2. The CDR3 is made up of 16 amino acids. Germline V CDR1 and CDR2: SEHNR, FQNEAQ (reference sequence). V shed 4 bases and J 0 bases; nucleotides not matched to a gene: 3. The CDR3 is CASSSGLAGVSYEQYF. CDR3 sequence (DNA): TGTGCCAGCAGCTCCGGACTAGCGGGGGTCTCCTACGAGCAGTACTTC. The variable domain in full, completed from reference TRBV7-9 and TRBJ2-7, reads DTGVSQNPRHKITKRGQNVTFRCDPISEHNRLYWYRQTLGQGPEFLTYFQNEAQLEKSRLLSDRFSAERPKGSFSTLEIQRTEQGDSAMYLCASSSGLAGVSYEQYFGPGTRLTVT.